Listed below are T cell receptor beta chains from one sample, sequenced in a study of T cell repertoires in cytomegalovirus infection. In TCRdb, the reads were re-called with MiXCR into one record per CDR3 protein. The table records approximately 730,000 distinct CDR3 sequences, around 30% of them present only once. Their antigens remain unidentified. Sequencing used cultured PBMCs, obtained from culture after CMV antigen stimulation. These receptors were taken from a human donor in good health (CMV status not recorded). Some clones in this sample may be carry-over from other donors' samples. The CDR3 runs from the conserved cysteine through the conserved F or W. A D gene is named only where the DNA matches it firmly. Clone size is given for some rows only: seen once, a few or many times, or a class if the clone is expanded.

>TRBJ1-2|.|.|TRBV6-6
TGTGCCAGCAGTTACTCGAGGGACGGCGTCAGCTACTATGGCTACACCTTC
CASSYSRDGVSYYGYTF
>TRBJ2-4|many|.|TRBV7-6
TGTGCCAGCAGCCAGGGGCAAAAAAACATTCAGTACTTC
CASSQGQKNIQYF
>TRBJ2-7|many|.|TRBV7-2
TGTGCCAGCAGCTTGGGGCCTAGGGGCGAGCAGTACTTC
CASSLGPRGEQYF
>TRBJ2-1|few|TRBD2|TRBV15
TGTGCCACCAGCAGAGATCCCCCCGGGACTAGCGGTTATCTTTACAATGAGCAGTTCTTC
CATSRDPPGTSGYLYNEQFF
>TRBJ1-1|.|.|TRBV18
TGTGCCAGCTCACCGGGGGTTGAGGGAACTGAAGCTTTCTTT
CASSPGVEGTEAFF
>TRBJ2-1|few|TRBD2|TRBV19
TGTGCCAGTAGTATCGGCCATGGACTAGCGGGTTACAATGAGCAGTTCTTC
CASSIGHGLAGYNEQFF
>TRBJ2-1|few|.|TRBV7-9
TGTGCCAGCAGCTTAGAAACTAGCCTCTTTAAGTTCTTC
CASSLETSLFKFF
>TRBJ2-7|.|TRBD1|TRBV12-3/TRBV12-4
TGTGCCAGCAGCAACCCGGGTCAGGGGGCCTACGAGCAGTACTTC
CASSNPGQGAYEQYF
>TRBJ2-7|.|TRBD2|TRBV12-3/TRBV12-4
TGTGCCAGTACTCCCGGACTAGCGGGAGACGAGCAGTACTTC
CASTPGLAGDEQYF
>TRBJ2-3|.|.|TRBV9
TGTGCCAGCAGCGTAGTGCTCACAGATACGCAGTATTTT
CASSVVLTDTQYF
>TRBJ1-5|.|TRBD1|TRBV19
TGTGCCAGTAGTGCTCTGGACAGGGGAACGGGGAATCAGCCCCAGCATTTT
CASSALDRGTGNQPQHF
>TRBJ2-2|few|.|TRBV4-2
TGTGCCAGCAGCCATGGGCCGAACACCGGGGAGCTGTTTTTT
CASSHGPNTGELFF
>TRBJ1-6|once|.|TRBV2
TGTGCCAGCACGAACGATTTAAATTCACCCCTCCACTTT
CASTNDLNSPLHF
>TRBJ2-7|few|.|TRBV6-2/TRBV6-3
TGTGCCAGCCGTTACAGTTATTGGGAGCAGTACTTC
CASRYSYWEQYF
>TRBJ2-3|few|TRBD2|TRBV4-2
TGTGCCAGCAGCCCCCTAGCGGGAGCCACAGATACGCAGTATTTT
CASSPLAGATDTQYF
>TRBJ1-6|.|.|TRBV7-9
TGTGCCAGCAGCGGGCGGGCCTTTAATTCACCCCTCCACTTT
CASSGRAFNSPLHF
>TRBJ1-2|.|TRBD1|TRBV12-3/TRBV12-4
TGTGCCAGCAGAAGACAGGGGGGCTATGGCTACACCTTC
CASRRQGGYGYTF
>TRBJ2-7|.|.|TRBV28
TGTGCCAGCAGTCTCGGGGACGGGTACTACGAGCAGTACTTC
CASSLGDGYYEQYF
>TRBJ2-5|few|.|TRBV12-5
TGTGCTAGTGGTCCACGAGAGACCCAGTACTTC
CASGPRETQYF
>TRBJ2-3|.|.|TRBV11-2
TGTGCCAGCAGCCTAGACGCCAATACGCAGTATTTT
CASSLDANTQYF
>TRBJ1-5|once|.|TRBV2
TGTGCCAGCCAAACTGCCCTTAGCAATCAGCCCCAGCATTTT
CASQTALSNQPQHF
>TRBJ1-6|.|.|TRBV6-1
TGTGCCAGCAGTCTGGGGTTCTTGAACTCCTATAATTCACCCCTCCACTTT
CASSLGFLNSYNSPLHF
>TRBJ2-5|.|.|TRBV7-9
TGTGCCAGCAGCATCCCGGACCCCCGGCGGACCCAGTACTTC
CASSIPDPRRTQYF
>TRBJ1-2|.|.|TRBV6-2/TRBV6-3
TGTGCCAGCAGCCGGGGGAGCAGACCTAACTATGGCTACACCTTC
CASSRGSRPNYGYTF
>TRBJ2-3|few|.|TRBV7-6
TGTGCCAGCAGCTTCGACCGGGTCCTGAACTTGGATACGCAGTATTTT
CASSFDRVLNLDTQYF
>TRBJ2-6|.|.|TRBV12-3/TRBV12-4
TGTGCCAGCAGCGGGACACGTGGGGCCAACGTCCTGACTTTC
CASSGTRGANVLTF
>TRBJ1-2|few|.|TRBV7-2
TGTGCCAGCAGCTTAGATATTTTTGGGGGCGGGTATGGCTACACCTTC
CASSLDIFGGGYGYTF
>TRBJ1-5|many|.|TRBV7-2
TGTGCCAGCAGCCTCCAGGGTCCCAATCAGCCCCAGCATTTT
CASSLQGPNQPQHF
>TRBJ1-2|.|TRBD1|TRBV18
TGTGCCAGCTCACCCAGTGGGACAGATGGCTACACCTTC
CASSPSGTDGYTF
>TRBJ1-1|.|TRBD1|TRBV4-1
TGCGCCAGCAGCCATACAGACAGGGTCGGCACTGAAGCTTTCTTT
CASSHTDRVGTEAFF
>TRBJ2-7|few|.|TRBV7-2
TGTGCCAGCAGCTTTGCCGGATTATACGAGCAGTACTTC
CASSFAGLYEQYF
>TRBJ2-7|many|.|TRBV4-1
TGCGCCAGCAGCCCGACGGCTATTTCCTACGAGCAGTACTTC
CASSPTAISYEQYF
>TRBJ1-2|.|TRBD1|TRBV11-2
TGTGCCAGCAGCCAGGCGGGACAGCTTTTTTTCGGGTACACCTTC
CASSQAGQLFFGYTF
>TRBJ2-3|.|TRBD2|TRBV20-1
TGCAGTGCTACGAGGGGGACTAGCGGGTCGTCGGGAGATACGCAGTATTTT
CSATRGTSGSSGDTQYF
>TRBJ2-1|many|TRBD2|TRBV7-9
TGTGCCAGCAGCTTAGGACTAGCGGGGGGGCCCCATGAGCAGTTCTTC
CASSLGLAGGPHEQFF
>TRBJ1-3|.|.|TRBV6-1
TGTGCCAGCACTCCCCCGCGGGTTCTATCTGGAAACACCATATATTTT
CASTPPRVLSGNTIYF
>TRBJ2-7|.|.|TRBV7-6
TGTGCCAGCAGCCCGGGGATGGGCGAGCAGTACTTC
CASSPGMGEQYF
>TRBJ2-1|.|.|TRBV11-2
TGTGCCAGCAGCCTCGGACCCCAGGACCATGAGCAGTTCTTC
CASSLGPQDHEQFF
>TRBJ2-3|.|TRBD1|TRBV2
TGTGCCAGCTCCAAGCCGGGACAGGGTAATCTAACCGACACAGATACGCAGTATTTT
CASSKPGQGNLTDTDTQYF
>TRBJ1-1|.|.|TRBV10-1
TGCGCCAGCAGTGAATTACGGCGGCCGAACACTGAAGCTTTCTTT
CASSELRRPNTEAFF
>TRBJ2-1|.|.|TRBV10-3
TGTGCCATCAACAATGGACAGAACGGCGGGGCCGGATTCTTC
CAINNGQNGGAGFF
>TRBJ2-7|once|TRBD2|TRBV12-5
TGTGCTAGTGGTTCCTCTAGCGGGAGTGACTGGGGAACCTACGAGCAGTACTTC
CASGSSSGSDWGTYEQYF
>TRBJ2-3|.|.|TRBV7-6
TGTGCCAGCAGCCCCGCCGGTGGGGTCGGGGATACGCAGTATTTT
CASSPAGGVGDTQYF
>TRBJ2-3|many|TRBD2|TRBV7-2
TGTGCCAGCAGGCGGGGGGGGGCCGGGGATACGCAGTATTTT
CASRRGGAGDTQYF
>TRBJ1-5|.|.|TRBV6-6
TGTGCCAGCAGGACCCTATTTAGGGATCAGCCCCAGCATTTT
CASRTLFRDQPQHF
>TRBJ2-7|many|TRBD2|TRBV7-2
TGTGCCAGCAGCTTGACTGGGACTAGCGGGAGCAGGGAGCAGTACTTC
CASSLTGTSGSREQYF
>TRBJ1-1|many|.|TRBV7-9
TGTGCCAGCTTTCTAAACGGGGGGAGCACTGAAGCTTTCTTT
CASFLNGGSTEAFF
>TRBJ2-1|.|.|TRBV2
TGTGCCAGCAGAGCATTGAATGAGCAGTTCTTC
CASRALNEQFF
>TRBJ2-1|.|.|TRBV11-2
TGTGCCAGCAGCTTGAACAGACGCAATGAGCAGTTCTTC
CASSLNRRNEQFF
>TRBJ1-3|.|.|TRBV10-3
TGTGCCATCAGTGAGCCCCTCGACAAGGCGGACCATGGAAACACCATATATTTT
CAISEPLDKADHGNTIYF
>TRBJ1-6|.|.|TRBV7-4
TGTGCCAGCAGCTTTAGACAGAATAATTCACCCCTCCACTTT
CASSFRQNNSPLHF
>TRBJ1-6|many|TRBD1|TRBV7-2
TGTGCCAGCAGCTTAAGGGACAGGGGGCTTGGGGCCCTCCACTTT
CASSLRDRGLGALHF
>TRBJ2-4|.|.|TRBV7-9
TGTGCCAGCAGCTTAGCTGCGGGGACCTGGGGCATTCAGTACTTC
CASSLAAGTWGIQYF
>TRBJ2-3|few|.|TRBV6-4
TGTGCCAGCAGTGATGGCTCGACCGCGGGTACGCAGTATTTT
CASSDGSTAGTQYF
>TRBJ1-5|many|TRBD1|TRBV7-2
TGTGCCAGCAGCAAGGGACAGGGAAATCAGCCCCAGCATTTT
CASSKGQGNQPQHF
>TRBJ1-6|.|.|TRBV27
TGTGCCAGCAGTGGGAGGTCCCTCTATAATTCACCCCTCCACTTT
CASSGRSLYNSPLHF